This record looks at one TCR beta chain sequence and its context. This sample is part of a study of blood T cell repertoires in COVID-19. Study-level background: Acute and convalescent COVID-19 specimens originated in the United States, Italy and Spain.

This CDR3 spans 16 amino acids. The germline gives CDR1 SGDLS, CDR2 YYNGEE. Trimming took 2 bases from V and 1 from J, leaving 15 bases between them. A Seattle source enrolled patients during active infection and followed them longitudinally. Libraries were prepared by immunoSEQ multiplex PCR; TCRdb keeps only in-frame clonotypes and omits some of them. The sample shows about half a million clones, approximately 92% of them seen only once. The origin of this receptor is a man younger than 35 with COVID-19, enrolled during active disease. Sequencing used peripheral blood. The chain links TRBV9 to TRBJ2-5, with TRBD2 as a possible D gene (5 bases). The chain's CDR3 is CASSVSSAGPQETQYF. DNA of the CDR3: TGTGCCAGCAGCGTGAGCTCGGCGGGTCCCCAAGAGACCCAGTACTTC.